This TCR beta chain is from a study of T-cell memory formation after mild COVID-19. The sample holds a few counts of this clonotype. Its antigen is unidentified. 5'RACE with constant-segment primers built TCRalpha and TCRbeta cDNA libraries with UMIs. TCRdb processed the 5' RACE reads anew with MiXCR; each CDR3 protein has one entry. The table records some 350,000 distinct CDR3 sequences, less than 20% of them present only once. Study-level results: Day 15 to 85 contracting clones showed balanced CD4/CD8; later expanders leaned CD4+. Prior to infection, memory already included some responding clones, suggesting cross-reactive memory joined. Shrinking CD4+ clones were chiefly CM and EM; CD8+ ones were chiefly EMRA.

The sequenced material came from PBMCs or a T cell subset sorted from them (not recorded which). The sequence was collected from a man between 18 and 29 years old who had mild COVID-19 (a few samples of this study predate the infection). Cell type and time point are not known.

The CDR3 nucleotides read TGTGCCAGCAGCCAAGGACAGCTAAATGAGCAGTTCTTC. Translation: CASSQGQLNEQFF. This chain connects TRBV7-3 to TRBJ2-1; perhaps TRBD1 as D (6 bases). V was pared by 5 bases and J by 7 bases, with 12 bases between. CDR1 SGHTA and CDR2 FQGTGA come from the germline V gene. The CDR3 length is 13 residues.